Listed here is a single TCR beta chain. This may be a read error, as it is one base from a much larger clone. The genes and germline here are from mouse. From the germline J gene comes the end of the CDR3, since the read stops 4 residues before it. The CDR3 covers 15 residues. Trimming at V came to 3 bases and at J to 1 base, leaving 4 bases not matched to a gene. Germline CDR1 reads FNHDT; CDR2 reads SITEND (reference sequence). This record comes from a study of CD8+ T cells in alopecia areata. cDNA reverse transcribed from extracted RNA served as the sequencing template. Clones were sequenced by immunoSEQ multiplex PCR, and TCRdb holds only the in-frame ones, with some missing. The sample was found to contain 90,000 to 130,000 clones, and every one recurs.

This sequence was found in a C3H/HeJ mouse with alopecia areata. This strain's MHC haplotype is H2-k. This sequence joins TRBV19 and TRBJ2-3, with 8 nucleotides matching TRBD1. The sequenced sample consisted of lesional skin. The CDR3 here is CASSNPGQGAETLYF. CDR3 DNA (partial): TGTGCCAGCAGTAATCCGGGACAGGGTGCAGAA.